These 9 T cell receptor beta chains were all obtained from the same sample, sequenced in a study of blood T cells in healthy people across ages (dated by TCRdb to the mid-2010s). Library generation was performed with 5' RACE. These reads were obtained on an Illumina HiSeq 2500. A second PCR of about 6 to 12 cycles was run with a J-beta primer mix and a sample-barcoded 5' primer. TCRdb reprocessing: public reads trimmed at Q25 with fastp, clones called with MiXCR, in-frame beta chains kept. Every CDR3 protein is listed once, alongside the most common genes and DNA of its rows. The sample data list some 670,000 distinct CDR3 sequences, and under 65% of these were observed just once. The top ten constitute approximately 12% of the sample. The material sequenced was blood. These receptors all stem from an elderly woman in good health.

The chain employs TRBV2 and TRBJ2-3, with 8 bases matching TRBD1. Germline values: CDR1 SNHLY, CDR2 FYNNEI. Losses at the gene ends were 1 base for V and 2 bases for J; bases not matched to a gene: 11. This CDR3 has 18 residues. The CDR3 loop is CASSEGAIWTGLTDTQYF. For the CDR3, the DNA is TGTGCCAGCAGTGAAGGAGCTATTTGGACAGGGCTCACAGATACGCAGTATTTT. The full variable domain, its missing parts supplied by reference TRBV2 and TRBJ2-3, is EPEVTQTPSHQVTQMGQEVILRCVPISNHLYFYWYRQILGQKVEFLVSFYNNEISEKSEIFDDQFSVERPDGSNFTLKIRSTKLEDSAMYFCASSEGAIWTGLTDTQYFGPGTRLTVL.

The chain has TRBV5-1 and TRBJ1-1; 7 nucleotides match TRBD1. The CDR3 has 15 amino acids. The V and J ends lost 4 bases and 0 bases, in that order; junction bases with no gene match: 6. CDR1 and CDR2 from the germline V gene are SGHRS and YFSETQ. The CDR3 DNA is TGCGCCAGCAGCATAGAGGGACAGATGAACACTGAAGCTTTCTTT. Translated: CASSIEGQMNTEAFF.

The chain links TRBV6-6 to TRBJ2-3, with unresolved D. The CDR3 length is 11 residues. V lost 7 bases, J lost 8 bases, and 10 bases lay in between. Germline-derived CDR1 and CDR2 are MNHNY and SVGAGI (reference sequence). The CDR3 DNA is TGTGCCAGCACGTTAATAGGTACGCAGTATTTT. Encoded protein: CASTLIGTQYF.

The chain links TRBV10-3 to TRBJ2-3, with 15 nucleotides matching TRBD2. CDR3 length: 16 residues. Germline CDR1 reads ENHRY; CDR2 reads SYGVKD. V was pared by 6 bases and J by 5 bases, with 6 bases of the junction left unmatched. CDR3 coding DNA: TGTGCCATCAGCGCCGGACTAGCGGGGGGGGAAGATACGCAGTATTTT. It codes for CAISAGLAGGEDTQYF.

J is TRBJ2-3 and V is TRBV4-3; 9 nucleotides agree with TRBD2. Germline loops: CDR1 LGHNA, CDR2 YSLEER. This CDR3 is 14 amino acids long. Unmatched junction bases numbered 4, after V lost 0 bases and J lost 9 bases. The CDR3 region is CASSQDSGSSTQYF. In nucleotides, the CDR3 is TGCGCCAGCAGCCAAGATAGCGGGAGCTCCACGCAGTATTTT.

The J gene is TRBJ1-1, the V gene TRBV7-9; D might be TRBD1 (5 bases). CDR1 is SEHNR and CDR2 is FQNEAQ in the germline V gene (reference sequence). Trimming shortened V by 4 bases and J by 7 bases, and 13 bases separated the two germline ends. This CDR3 is built from 13 residues. The CDR3 bases are TGTGCCAGCAGCTCGTTGCCAGGGCTTGAAGCTTTCTTT. Translated, it gives CASSSLPGLEAFF.

The table lists this clonotype with a count of one. This sequence may be a read error, since a much larger clone differs from it by one base. This chain links TRBV30 with TRBJ2-1, with a weak D call TRBD2 (5 bases). The CDR3 runs to 13 residues. The germline CDR1 and CDR2 sequences are GTSNPN and SVGIG (reference sequence). The CDR3 here is CTWTRGSYNEQFF. The CDR3 coding sequence is TGTACCTGGACCCGGGGTTCCTACAATGAGCAGTTCTTC.

This clonotype was seen a handful of times. The rearrangement uses TRBV19 and TRBJ2-5; D gene unclear. Trimming took 6 bases from V and 2 from J, leaving 7 bases between them. The CDR3 length is 12 residues. CDR1 and CDR2 from the germline V gene are LNHDA and SQIVND (reference sequence). Written as DNA, the CDR3 is TGTGCCAGTAGAAGACCTCAAGAGACCCAGTACTTC. This translates into CASRRPQETQYF.

This clonotype was recorded a few times. The genes are TRBV12-3 or TRBV12-4 and TRBJ1-1; 7 nucleotides line up with TRBD1. CDR3 length equals 12 residues. J was trimmed by 10 bases and V by 5 bases; bases with no gene match: 7. The CDR3 loop reads CASSVQGTGAFF. The CDR3 nucleotides read TGTGCCAGCAGTGTACAGGGGACGGGAGCTTTCTTT.